Below, 32 T cell receptor beta chains from the same sample are listed, as sequenced in a study of immune characterization of retroperitoneal liposarcoma (dated by TCRdb to between 2017 and 2020). The library was obtained by PCR. The sample was run on a NextSeq 500. TCRdb reprocessed the public reads (quality trimming at Q25 with fastp, clone calling with MiXCR) and kept in-frame beta chains. All rows with the same CDR3 protein become a single entry with the most common DNA and genes. Across this sample there are more than 9,000 distinct CDR3 sequences, with 27% seen only once. The top ten constitute around 9% of the sample. Sequenced material: tumor tissue. The receptors shown here come from a female donor with retroperitoneal liposarcoma.

In this sample, this clonotype turned up a few times. The chain links TRBV6-1 to TRBJ2-4; a possible D gene is TRBD1 (6 bases). Between the trimmed V and J ends, which lost 6 bases and 13 bases, there was a span of 16 bases. Germline values: CDR1 MNHNS, CDR2 SASEGT. The CDR3 is made up of 12 amino acids. The CDR3 reads CASRDRDNEQYF. DNA of the CDR3: TGTGCCAGCAGGGATCGGGACAATGAGCAGTACTTC.

This clonotype was counted only a few times. The CDR3: CASSYYADLPGSYNEQFF. In DNA, the CDR3 is TGTGCCAGCAGTTACTACGCTGACCTCCCCGGGTCCTACAATGAGCAGTTCTTC. The chain links TRBV6-6 to TRBJ2-1; D gene unclear. The germline V gene has CDR1 MNHNY and CDR2 SVGAGI (reference sequence). This CDR3 is built from 18 residues. V dropped 1 base and J dropped 1 base, with 17 bases sitting between them.

Judged by abundance, this clonotype is medium-sized (0.01 to 0.1%). The CDR3 protein is CASSYYDTEGEQFF. CDR3 sequence (DNA): TGTGCCAGCAGTTATTACGACACGGAAGGGGAGCAGTTCTTC. V usage is TRBV6-1 and J usage is TRBJ2-1; no clear D. Germline assignment: CDR1 MNHNS and CDR2 SASEGT. CDR3 length equals 14 residues. V lost 5 bases, J lost 10 bases, and 18 bases lay in between.

In the case of this clonotype: One end of the junction is discordant with germline, which a read error may explain. V usage is TRBV11-1 and J usage is TRBJ2-1; D perhaps matches TRBD1 (5 bases). The DNA end is a closer match to TRBJ2-5, so the J assignment may be wrong. CDR1 is SGHAT, CDR2 FQDESV, per germline (reference sequence). The CDR3 is 13 amino acids. CDR3: CANSPDTLETQYF. CDR3 DNA sequence: TGTGCCAACAGCCCGGACACTTTAGAGACCCAGTACTTC.

The gene calls are TRBV7-9 and TRBJ1-2; 7 bases are a match to TRBD1. Looked up from germline, CDR1 is SEHNR and CDR2 is FQNEAQ (reference sequence). CDR3 size: 18 residues. The V segment lost 5 bases and the J segment 0 bases; nucleotides outside the gene matches: 15. The CDR3 is CASSKPGTERASNYGYTF. CDR3 DNA: TGTGCCAGCAGCAAACCCGGGACAGAGAGGGCTTCTAACTATGGCTACACCTTC.

This clonotype was observed at least ten times. V is TRBV6-6 and J is TRBJ2-3; no reliable D call. Germline CDR1 and CDR2: MNHNY and SVGAGI (reference sequence). The length of the CDR3 is 13 residues. V gave up 2 bases and J gave up 8 bases, with 11 bases separating them. The CDR3 DNA follows: TGTGCCAGCAGTTACGCGAGGTCGGGTACGCAGTATTTT. Its protein is CASSYARSGTQYF.

Only a few counts were recorded for this clonotype. The chain links TRBV6-1 to TRBJ2-1, with TRBD2 matching 15 bases. There are 16 residues in the CDR3. The junction had 11 bases not matched to a gene; V was cut back by 2 bases and J by 15 bases. Germline CDR1 MNHNS, CDR2 SASEGT. CDR3 sequence (DNA): TGTGCCAGCAGTGAAAGTAGGGGGACTAGCGGGGGGAGACGGTTCTTC. This codes for CASSESRGTSGGRRFF.

This clonotype was seen ten or more times. The chain links TRBV12-3 or TRBV12-4 to TRBJ2-6, with unresolved D. CDR3 length equals 15 residues. The ends were cut back, 5 bases at V and 0 bases at J, with 8 bases in the middle. CDR3 amino acids: CASSTISSGANVLTF. The CDR3 DNA sequence: TGTGCCAGCAGTACCATATCCTCTGGGGCCAACGTCCTGACTTTC.

The chain uses TRBV6-1 and TRBJ2-3; 15 bases match TRBD2. Matching the DNA end better, TRBJ2-1 makes the J call doubtful. Looked up from germline, CDR1 is MNHNS and CDR2 is SASEGT. The CDR3 covers 16 residues. The CDR3 loop reads CASSERTSGRAGEQFF. As DNA, the CDR3 is TGTGCCAGCAGTGAAAGGACTAGCGGGAGGGCCGGGGAGCAGTTCTTC.

The chain joins TRBV6-1 to TRBJ2-1; the match to TRBD1 covers 9 bases. The J call could be wrong; TRBJ2-7 is a better fit for the DNA end. In germline, CDR1 is MNHNS, CDR2 SASEGT. The CDR3 runs 15 residues. In nucleotides, the CDR3 is TGTGCCAGCAGTTTTACAGGGGGCGCCTACAATGAGCAGTACTTC. It yields the protein CASSFTGGAYNEQYF.

This clonotype is medium-sized (0.01 to 0.1%). The CDR3 reads CASSPPGNLYNEQFF. The CDR3 DNA reads as TGTGCCAGCAGCCCCCCAGGGAACCTATACAATGAGCAGTTCTTC. The rearrangement uses TRBV7-2 and TRBJ2-1; perhaps TRBD1 as D (5 bases). The CDR3 is 15 amino acids. The V gene's germline CDR1 is SGHTA and CDR2 FQGNSA. The germline V and J ends were trimmed by 5 bases and 4 bases, with 15 bases remaining between them.

The chain couples TRBV4-1 to TRBJ2-7; D gene unclear. The end of the DNA is better explained by TRBJ2-1, so the J call may be wrong. The CDR3 has 15 residues. Germline values: CDR1 MGHRA, CDR2 YSYEKL. CDR3 in DNA: TGCGCCAGCAGCCAAGATCCCCTAAGGGCCAATGAGCAGTTCTTC. Its protein is CASSQDPLRANEQFF.

This clonotype was seen more than once but under ten times. CDR3 bases: TGTGCCAGCAGTACCAGGCGGATCGGCTACACCTTC. Translated, it gives CASSTRRIGYTF. The V and J genes are TRBV12-3 or TRBV12-4 and TRBJ1-2; D unclear. CDR3 length: 12 residues. Trimming removed 5 bases from V and 8 bases from J, with 12 bases in between.

This clonotype was counted at least ten times. This chain uses TRBV7-2 with TRBJ2-1, with D maybe TRBD2 (6 bases). The last part of the DNA fits TRBJ2-5 better; the J call may be wrong. Germline CDR1 is SGHTA and CDR2 is FQGNSA. The CDR3 contains 13 residues. Written as DNA, the CDR3 is TGTGCCAGCAGGGGTGGAGGGAGAGAGACCCAGTACTTC. Translating gives CASRGGGRETQYF.

Sample share makes this clonotype medium-sized. V usage is TRBV7-2 and J usage is TRBJ2-3, with no clear D. CDR3 length: 11 amino acids. The V gene's germline CDR1 is SGHTA and CDR2 FQGNSA. V was clipped by 5 bases and J by 2 bases, with 2 bases between them. CDR3: CASSNTDTQYF. The CDR3 nucleotides read TGTGCCAGCAGCAACACAGATACGCAGTATTTT.

This rearrangement joins TRBV6-8 to TRBJ2-3; TRBD1 agrees at 7 bases. The CDR3 has 13 residues. J gave up 4 bases and V 6 bases, and 4 bases lay outside the gene matches. Germline V gene data show CDR1 as MNHGY and CDR2 as SAAAGT. The CDR3 DNA sequence: TGTGCCAGCAGCTACGACAGGGCAGATACGCAGTATTTT. Translating gives CASSYDRADTQYF.

The V and J genes are TRBV11-3 and TRBJ2-1; 12 bases fit TRBD2. The ends lost 5 bases at V and 6 bases at J; junction bases unmatched: 5. This CDR3 has 15 amino acids. From germline, CDR1 is SGHNT and CDR2 YENEEA. The CDR3: CASSPRTSGVNEQFF. As DNA, the CDR3 is TGTGCCAGCAGCCCCCGGACTAGCGGGGTCAATGAGCAGTTCTTC.

The chain links TRBV11-3 to TRBJ2-1; 9 bases fit TRBD1. The J call may not be correct, given that the DNA end is closer to TRBJ2-5. This CDR3 contains 15 residues. CDR1 and CDR2 from the germline V gene are SGHNT and YENEEA. The CDR3 is CASSLGGGTGETQYF. The CDR3 DNA reads TGTGCCAGCAGCTTAGGAGGGGGGACAGGGGAGACCCAGTACTTC.

V usage is TRBV5-1 and J usage is TRBJ1-6, with unresolved D. The CDR3 has 14 residues. V lost 0 bases and J lost 9, with 10 bases in between. CDR1 SGHRS and CDR2 YFSETQ come from the germline V gene. The CDR3 DNA sequence: TGCGCCAGCAGCTTGGTACCAGGCGGTTCACCCCTCCACTTT. Protein sequence: CASSLVPGGSPLHF.

V and J are TRBV6-1 and TRBJ2-1; 9 bases are shared with TRBD2. Germline V gene lookup returns CDR1 MNHNS and CDR2 SASEGT. The CDR3 spans 16 residues. The J segment lost 6 bases and the V segment lost 5 bases, leaving 11 bases of the junction unmatched. Here the CDR3 reads CASSPSRSGRSNEQFF. The DNA for the CDR3 is TGTGCCAGCAGTCCGAGCCGGAGCGGGAGGTCCAATGAGCAGTTCTTC.

V usage is TRBV6-5 and J usage is TRBJ2-1, with D perhaps matching TRBD1 or TRBD2 (5 bases each). The J call could be wrong; TRBJ2-7 is a better fit for the DNA end. CDR3 length: 15 residues. Germline V gene data show CDR1 as MNHEY and CDR2 as SVGAGI. The CDR3 DNA sequence: TGTGCCAGCAGTTACGACCCGGGACGGCGCTACGAGCAGTACTTC. Translation: CASSYDPGRRYEQYF.

The genes are TRBV11-2 and TRBJ2-2; a weak D match, TRBD1 (5 bases). Germline CDR1 reads SGHAT; CDR2 reads FQNNGV. This CDR3 spans 13 amino acids. V lost 6 bases to trimming and J lost 1 base, with 6 bases between them. The CDR3 is CASSTGNTGELFF. The DNA for the CDR3 is TGTGCCAGCAGTACAGGGAACACCGGGGAGCTGTTTTTT.

This chain joins TRBV7-8 and TRBJ2-1, with D perhaps assigned TRBD1 or TRBD2 (5 bases each). This CDR3 region has 12 residues. Trimming stripped 4 bases from V and 10 bases from J, with 11 bases between. CDR1 and CDR2 from the germline V gene are SGHVS and FQNEAQ. The DNA of the CDR3 is TGTGCCAGCAGCTCATCCCGGGGCGAGCAGTTCTTC. Translation: CASSSSRGEQFF.

Within the sample, this clonotype is medium-sized. The chain links TRBV6-6 to TRBJ2-1; 7 bases map to TRBD2. This CDR3 is 15 amino acids long. Losses at the gene ends were 2 bases for V and 13 bases for J; bases not matched to a gene: 14. Looked up from germline, CDR1 is MNHNY and CDR2 is SVGAGI (reference sequence). The CDR3 spells CASSYQAGGGRTQFF. In nucleotides, the CDR3 is TGTGCCAGCAGTTACCAGGCCGGGGGAGGGAGGACCCAGTTCTTC.

In the case of this clonotype: This may be a read error, as it is one base from a much larger clone. The rearrangement joins TRBV6-1 to TRBJ2-1; D remains ambiguous. The CDR3 covers 13 residues. Per germline, CDR1 MNHNS and CDR2 SASEGT. CDR3 bases: TGTGCCAGCTTCGCATCCGCCGGCAGTGAGCAGCTCTTC. Translated, it gives CASFASAGSEQLF.

This clonotype was observed at least ten times. The gene calls are TRBV11-3 and TRBJ2-3, with D uncertain. V lost 5 bases and J lost 1, with 7 bases in between. The V gene's germline CDR1 is SGHNT and CDR2 YENEEA. The CDR3 has 13 amino acids. In DNA form, the CDR3 reads TGTGCCAGCAGCCCGCACGGCACAGATACGCAGTATTTT. This gives the protein CASSPHGTDTQYF.

This clonotype qualifies as medium-sized. This rearrangement joins TRBV12-3 or TRBV12-4 to TRBJ2-7; no reliable D call. The length of the CDR3 is 14 residues. V shed 3 bases and J shed 0 bases, with 9 bases lying between them. The CDR3 here is CASSFGGVSYEQYF. The DNA for the CDR3 is TGTGCCAGCAGTTTTGGCGGAGTCTCCTACGAGCAGTACTTC.

This clonotype is medium-sized within its sample. This chain connects TRBV7-2 to TRBJ2-2, with D unclear. Germline assignment: CDR1 SGHTA and CDR2 FQGNSA. V lost 3 bases and J lost 0, with 5 bases in between. The CDR3 length is 14 residues. The chain's CDR3 is CASSLTPNTGELFF. The CDR3 DNA is TGTGCCAGCAGCTTGACCCCGAACACCGGGGAGCTGTTTTTT.

This chain links TRBV7-3 with TRBJ2-3; the D gene is possibly TRBD2 (6 bases). Germline V gene lookup returns CDR1 SGHTA and CDR2 FQGTGA. Trimming took off 2 bases at V and 5 bases at J, with 11 bases between the two ends. CDR3 length equals 14 residues. For the CDR3, the DNA is TGTGCCAGCAGCTTAGGCGGGGCCGGAGATACGCAGTATTTT. As protein: CASSLGGAGDTQYF.

This clonotype was detected ten times or more. This chain links TRBV6-1 with TRBJ2-5; 8 nucleotides align to TRBD1. The CDR3 is made up of 17 amino acids. J gave up 5 bases and V 1 base, and 12 bases lay outside the gene matches. Germline loops: CDR1 MNHNS, CDR2 SASEGT. The CDR3 here is CASSEDRQGFFTETQYF. The CDR3 region has the DNA TGTGCCAGCAGTGAAGATCGACAGGGGTTTTTTACGGAGACCCAGTACTTC.

The table lists this clonotype with many counts. The rearrangement links TRBV6-1 to TRBJ1-6; a possible D gene is TRBD1 (5 bases). The CDR3 is made up of 14 amino acids. V shed 7 bases and J shed 4 bases, with 11 bases lying between them. CDR1 is MNHNS, CDR2 SASEGT, per germline. CDR3 nucleotide sequence: TGTGCCAGCATGATGGGGCGATATAATTCACCCCTCCACTTT. It encodes CASMMGRYNSPLHF.

This clonotype is medium-sized by share. This rearrangement joins TRBV7-6 to TRBJ1-6; D not resolved. The CDR3 covers 18 residues. V was pared by 4 bases and J by 1 base, with 17 bases between. Per germline, CDR1 SGHVS and CDR2 FNYEAQ. The CDR3 DNA is TGTGCCAGCAGCTCGGACCCTCCCATGAGGTCCTATAATTCACCCCTCCACTTT. Translating gives CASSSDPPMRSYNSPLHF.